This is a list of T cell receptor beta chains from one sample in a study of graft-versus-host responses after intestinal transplantation. Assay used: immunoSEQ multiplex PCR; TCRdb lists only in-frame clones, some missing. Counted here are tens of thousands of clones, 85% to 95% occurring once; the ten biggest clones make up approximately 1.1%. Which antigens these TCRs recognize remains unknown. The sample in question was unstimulated CD8+ T cells sorted from spleen or lymph node cells, obtained before transplant. These receptors all stem from a human donor who was the organ donor for an intestinal transplant. Both conserved end residues are part of each CDR3. A D gene is named only where the DNA matches it firmly. Size tells how often a clone was seen (once, few, many) or the class of an expanded clone, and some rows leave it out.

clone_size	v_call	j_call	d_call	cdr3_aa	cdr3_nt
NA	TRBV5-1	TRBJ1-2	NA	CASSLGYGGNKYGYTF	TGCGCCAGCAGCTTGGGGTACGGGGGGAATAAGTATGGCTACACCTTC
NA	TRBV7-8	TRBJ1-3	NA	CASSPGGRPGNTIYF	TGTGCCAGCAGCCCGGGGGGGCGGCCGGGAAACACCATATATTTT
NA	TRBV7-9	TRBJ1-1	NA	CASDQGGTEAFF	TGTGCCAGCGACCAGGGTGGGACTGAAGCTTTCTTT
NA	TRBV7-9	TRBJ1-1	NA	CASSADWTEAFF	TGTGCCAGCAGCGCTGACTGGACTGAAGCTTTCTTT
NA	TRBV7-3	TRBJ2-2	NA	CASSHSPGPWDTGELFF	TGTGCCAGCAGCCACAGCCCAGGGCCCTGGGACACCGGGGAGCTGTTTTTT
NA	TRBV9	TRBJ2-2	TRBD2	CASSLPTSGSTGELFF	TGTGCCAGCAGCCTTCCGACTAGCGGGAGCACCGGGGAGCTGTTTTTT
once	TRBV27	TRBJ2-4	NA	CASSPKAGVAKNIQYF	TGTGCCAGCAGCCCCAAGGCAGGGGTGGCCAAAAACATTCAGTACTTC
NA	TRBV19	TRBJ2-7	NA	CASSIGLGFSYEQYF	TGTGCCAGTAGTATTGGGCTGGGCTTTTCCTACGAGCAGTACTTC
NA	TRBV18	TRBJ1-4	TRBD1	CASSQGAGEKLFF	TGTGCCAGCTCACAGGGGGCAGGTGAAAAACTGTTTTTT
NA	TRBV6-6	TRBJ2-1	TRBD1	CASTFGQGDYNEQFF	TGTGCCAGCACCTTCGGACAGGGTGATTACAATGAGCAGTTCTTC
NA	TRBV4-3	TRBJ2-3	TRBD2	CASSPRTSGTDTQYF	TGCGCCAGCAGCCCTCGGACTAGCGGCACAGATACGCAGTATTTT
NA	TRBV28	TRBJ2-3	TRBD2	CASLREGQSDTQYF	TGTGCCAGTTTGCGGGAGGGCCAGAGTGATACGCAGTATTTT
NA	TRBV4-1	TRBJ1-1	TRBD1	CASSRTGLGTEAFF	TGCGCCAGCAGCCGGACAGGCTTGGGGACTGAAGCTTTCTTT
NA	TRBV5-1	TRBJ1-2	NA	CASSFVTREFYGYTF	TGCGCCAGCAGCTTCGTGACACGGGAATTCTATGGCTACACCTTC
NA	TRBV19	TRBJ2-7	NA	CASSISGSQYEQYF	TGTGCCAGTAGTATAAGTGGGAGCCAATACGAGCAGTACTTC
NA	TRBV6-5	TRBJ1-1	NA	CASSFPRGEGYTEAFF	TGTGCCAGCAGTTTCCCCAGAGGGGAGGGCTACACTGAAGCTTTCTTT
NA	TRBV27	TRBJ2-7	NA	CASRGDPYEQYF	TGTGCCAGCAGGGGAGACCCCTACGAGCAGTACTTC
few	TRBV7-2	TRBJ2-7	NA	CASSLSGHRGGLYEQYF	TGTGCCAGCAGCTTGTCAGGCCACCGTGGCGGGTTGTACGAGCAGTACTTC
NA	TRBV5-8	TRBJ1-4	NA	CASSKQGRTNEKLFF	TGTGCCAGCAGCAAACAGGGTCGGACTAATGAAAAACTGTTTTTT
NA	TRBV9	TRBJ2-1	NA	CASSVLSGDPNNEQFF	TGTGCCAGCAGCGTACTTAGCGGAGACCCCAACAATGAGCAGTTCTTC
NA	TRBV11-3	TRBJ2-3	TRBD1	CASSVRGQGAGTQYF	TGTGCCAGCAGCGTCCGGGGACAGGGGGCTGGTACGCAGTATTTT
NA	TRBV18	TRBJ2-3	NA	CASSPPGSASGTDTQYF	TGTGCCAGCTCACCACCCGGGTCAGCTAGCGGCACAGATACGCAGTATTTT
NA	TRBV28	TRBJ2-3	NA	CASSLERAGDTQYF	TGTGCCAGCAGTTTGGAGAGGGCCGGAGATACGCAGTATTTT
NA	TRBV4-3	TRBJ2-7	TRBD1	CASSHPKGTGLYEQYF	TGCGCCAGCAGCCACCCCAAGGGGACAGGCCTCTACGAGCAGTACTTC
NA	TRBV6-5	TRBJ2-7	TRBD1	CASSYVETGVYEQYF	TGTGCCAGCAGTTACGTGGAGACAGGGGTATACGAGCAGTACTTC
NA	TRBV30	TRBJ1-3	NA	CAWSSGTIDSGNTIYF	TGTGCCTGGAGTAGCGGGACTATTGACTCTGGAAACACCATATATTTT
NA	TRBV21-1	TRBJ2-7	NA	CASSKGEVMGSYEQYF	TGTGCCAGCAGCAAAGGGGAGGTTATGGGCTCCTACGAGCAGTACTTC
NA	TRBV5-5	TRBJ2-7	NA	CASSFRAYEQYF	TGTGCCAGCAGCTTTCGAGCCTACGAGCAGTACTTC
NA	TRBV6-5	TRBJ2-1	NA	CASRPSFDNEQFF	TGTGCCAGCAGACCAAGCTTTGACAATGAGCAGTTCTTC
NA	TRBV27	TRBJ2-5	TRBD2	CASSSGLAGGAETQYF	TGTGCCAGCAGTTCAGGACTAGCGGGGGGAGCGGAGACCCAGTACTTC
NA	TRBV11-2	TRBJ1-4	NA	CASSLDKKNSNEKLFF	TGTGCCAGCAGCTTAGATAAAAAGAACAGCAATGAAAAACTGTTTTTT
NA	TRBV7-7	TRBJ2-1	TRBD2	CASSPGTSLGNEQFF	TGTGCTAGCAGTCCCGGGACTAGCTTGGGCAATGAGCAGTTCTTC
NA	TRBV25-1	TRBJ1-2	NA	CASSTSGQGYTF	TGTGCCAGCAGCACTTCCGGACAGGGCTACACCTTC
NA	TRBV2	TRBJ2-2	TRBD1	CASGGTGSTGELFF	TGTGCCAGCGGGGGGACAGGTTCCACCGGGGAGCTGTTTTTT
NA	TRBV4-1	TRBJ2-1	TRBD2	CASSQDTGGPYNEQFF	TGCGCCAGCAGCCAAGATACGGGAGGGCCCTACAATGAGCAGTTCTTC
NA	TRBV11-2	TRBJ2-1	TRBD2	CASSGLAGVNSYNEQFF	TGTGCCAGCAGTGGACTAGCGGGAGTAAACTCCTACAATGAGCAGTTCTTC
NA	TRBV25-1	TRBJ1-2	NA	CASSEFTGGYYGYTF	TGTGCCAGCAGTGAGTTTACGGGGGGCTACTATGGCTACACCTTC
once	TRBV27	TRBJ2-3	NA	CASSWGGTDTQYF	TGTGCCAGCAGTTGGGGAGGCACAGATACGCAGTATTTT
NA	TRBV27	TRBJ2-2	NA	CASSWGGIAGELFF	TGTGCCAGCAGTTGGGGCGGAATAGCCGGGGAGCTGTTTTTT
few	TRBV5-6	TRBJ2-1	TRBD2	CASSLATSGQFF	TGTGCCAGCAGCTTGGCGACTAGCGGCCAGTTCTTC
NA	TRBV7-2	TRBJ2-3	NA	CASSLGLGVTYF	TGTGCCAGCAGCTTAGGGCTAGGGGTCACGTATTTT
once	TRBV5-6	TRBJ2-4	NA	CASSASPLGQNIQYF	TGTGCCAGCAGCGCCTCACCCCTGGGGCAAAACATTCAGTACTTC
NA	TRBV6-1	TRBJ2-5	TRBD2	CASRPGSSGGETQYF	TGTGCCAGCAGACCTGGGTCTAGCGGGGGGGAGACCCAGTACTTC
NA	TRBV5-5	TRBJ2-7	TRBD1	CASSSAGGRYIGYEQYF	TGTGCCAGCAGCTCGGCAGGGGGAAGGTATATTGGGTACGAGCAGTACTTC
NA	TRBV28	TRBJ2-3	TRBD2	CASSPFLTSGSEDTQYF	TGTGCCAGCAGCCCCTTTTTGACTAGCGGGAGTGAAGATACGCAGTATTTT
once	TRBV7-3	TRBJ1-1	NA	CASSPWGGFTEAFF	TGTGCCAGCAGCCCCTGGGGGGGCTTTACTGAAGCTTTCTTT
NA	TRBV28	TRBJ1-5	TRBD1	CASSLPGQGSNQPQHF	TGTGCCAGCAGTTTACCCGGACAGGGGAGCAATCAGCCCCAGCATTTT
NA	TRBV7-9	TRBJ1-1	TRBD1	CASSHSRGHLNTEAFF	TGTGCCAGCAGCCACTCGAGGGGGCACTTGAACACTGAAGCTTTCTTT